The 13 T cell receptor beta chains in this list originate from one sample, sequenced in a study of blood T cells in healthy people across ages. Together with a sample-barcoded 5' primer, a J-beta primer mix was included in a second PCR lasting about 7 to 11 cycles. TCRdb analysed the 5' RACE reads with MiXCR anew, one entry per CDR3 protein. The sample holds fewer than 1 million distinct CDR3 sequences, around 43% seen once. Sequenced material: blood. Every receptor here comes from a man aged 55 to 70 in good health.

The table lists this clonotype with a few counts. The chain carries TRBV28 and TRBJ2-5, with 13 bases lining up with TRBD2. The CDR3 runs 16 residues. CDR1 MDHEN and CDR2 SYDVKM come from the germline V gene. J gave up 3 bases and V 6 bases, and 7 bases lay outside the gene matches. The CDR3 bases are TGTGCCAGCAGATCTGGGACTAGCGGGGCCAAAGAGACCCAGTACTTC. Protein sequence: CASRSGTSGAKETQYF.

This rearrangement joins TRBV21-1 to TRBJ2-6. TRBV21-1 is noted as a pseudogene. There are 19 residues in the CDR3. In nucleotides, the CDR3 is TGTGCCAGCAGCAAAGAAGGAGTGGGTTGGGACTCTGGGGCCAACGTCCTGACTTTC. It encodes CASSKEGVGWDSGANVLTF.

CDR3 region: CASSLVGGRETQYF. The DNA for the CDR3 is TGTGCCAGCAGCTTAGTCGGGGGACGGGAGACCCAGTACTTC. The chain is built from TRBV7-2 and TRBJ2-5, with D possibly TRBD2 on 6 matching bases. CDR1 SGHTA and CDR2 FQGNSA come from the germline V gene. V lost 1 base, J lost 5 bases, and 11 bases lay in between. This CDR3 contains 14 residues.

This clonotype was detected only a few times. The J gene is TRBJ1-5, the V gene TRBV4-3; no firm D call. The CDR3 totals 14 residues. The V end was cut by 4 bases, the J end by 7 bases, with 14 bases between. The germline V gene has CDR1 LGHNA and CDR2 YSLEER. This CDR3 reads CASSPRIGEQPQHF. The CDR3, as DNA: TGCGCCAGCAGCCCGAGAATCGGGGAACAGCCCCAGCATTTT.

The chain is built from TRBV4-1 and TRBJ2-5, with 8 bases fitting TRBD1. The J call may be mistaken, given a closer DNA end match to TRBJ2-7. The CDR3 spans 13 residues. Germline V lookup: CDR1 MGHRA, CDR2 YSYEKL. The DNA for the CDR3 is TGCGCCAGCAGCCGGGACAGGAACGACGAGCAGTACTTC. Its protein is CASSRDRNDEQYF.

This chain uses TRBV4-1 with TRBJ2-4; possible D gene TRBD1, 6 bases. Trimming cost V 4 bases and J 4 bases, with 14 bases left between them. CDR3 size: 15 residues. The V gene's germline CDR1 is MGHRA and CDR2 YSYEKL. CDR3 sequence (DNA): TGCGCCAGCAGCCGGTCGGCAGGGGAGAAAAACATTCAGTACTTC. Translation: CASSRSAGEKNIQYF.

The V call is TRBV6-1, the J call TRBJ2-1; D not certain. V was clipped by 6 bases and J by 8 bases, with 14 bases between them. This CDR3 region has 13 residues. Germline CDR1 and CDR2: MNHNS and SASEGT. CDR3 protein: CASREQPSYEQFF. In DNA, the CDR3 is TGTGCCAGCAGAGAACAGCCTAGTTATGAGCAGTTCTTC.

V usage is TRBV12-3 or TRBV12-4 and J usage is TRBJ2-5, with a possible D match to TRBD2 (7 bases). The V and J ends lost 7 bases and 0 bases respectively, with 18 bases between them. CDR3 length: 16 amino acids. CDR3 nucleotide sequence: TGTGCCAGCACCGACTTAGGGGGGGGACACCAAGAGACCCAGTACTTC. Amino acids: CASTDLGGGHQETQYF.

This clonotype occurred once. This sequence joins TRBV11-2 and TRBJ2-4; 7 bases line up with TRBD1. TRBJ2-7 explains the end of the DNA better; the J call may be wrong. Germline V gives CDR1 SGHAT, CDR2 FQNNGV. This CDR3 spans 14 amino acids. This CDR3 is CASSSQGFHNEQYF. The CDR3 DNA reads as TGTGCCAGCAGCTCACAGGGGTTTCACAACGAGCAGTACTTC.

This clonotype was seen a handful of times. This sequence joins TRBV20-1 and TRBJ1-6; D is ambiguous. In germline, CDR1 is DFQATT, CDR2 SNEGSKA (reference sequence). This CDR3 contains 12 residues. V lost 0 bases and J lost 9, with 6 bases in between. This CDR3 is CSARDRVSPLHF. Here the CDR3 DNA reads TGCAGTGCTAGAGATCGAGTTTCACCCCTCCACTTT.

This clonotype was seen ten or more times. This chain uses TRBV10-3 with TRBJ2-7; 11 nucleotides align to TRBD1. V gave up 9 bases and J gave up 2 bases; unmatched junction bases: 6. Germline V gives CDR1 ENHRY, CDR2 SYGVKD. The CDR3 sequence is 14 residues long. The CDR3 loop reads CAMAGTGGTYEQYF. CDR3 DNA sequence: TGTGCCATGGCGGGGACAGGGGGTACCTACGAGCAGTACTTC.

This chain uses TRBV7-9 with TRBJ2-1; 8 nucleotides align to TRBD1. The CDR3 extends over 12 amino acids. Losses at the gene ends were 11 bases for V and 10 bases for J; bases not matched to a gene: 10. The V gene's germline CDR1 is SEHNR and CDR2 FQNEAQ (reference sequence). Written as DNA, the CDR3 is TGTGCCTGGGTAGACAGGGGCGGGGAGCAGTTCTTC. Amino acid sequence: CAWVDRGGEQFF. Full variable domain (remainder filled in from reference TRBV7-9 and TRBJ2-1): DTGVSQNPRHKITKRGQNVTFRCDPISEHNRLYWYRQTLGQGPEFLTYFQNEAQLEKSRLLSDRFSAERPKGSFSTLEIQRTEQGDSAMYLCAWVDRGGEQFFGPGTRLTVL.

The chain links TRBV12-3 or TRBV12-4 to TRBJ2-5; D is possibly TRBD1 (6 bases). Trimming shortened V by 4 bases and J by 4 bases, and 10 bases separated the two germline ends. The CDR3 spans 13 residues. CDR3 protein: CASSSSGAETQYF. The CDR3 bases are TGTGCCAGCAGTTCTTCAGGGGCAGAGACCCAGTACTTC.